This record concerns one TCR beta chain sequence. The specificity of this receptor is unknown. It has no much larger one-base neighbor in the sample; base qualities were not kept. The data stem from a study of blood T cell repertoires in COVID-19 (TCRdb year 2020). Looking at the study overall: Collaborator samples came from the United States, Italy and Spain and covered acute and convalescent phases of COVID-19. The material from the prospective study consisted of cDNA or gDNA derived from T cells, B-cell-depleted T cells, or PBMCs. The dataset comprised deeply sampled blood TCRbeta repertoires from subjects exposed to, actively infected with, or recovered from COVID-19. The repertoires were released in a freely available public database meant as a resource for research on the immune response to SARS-CoV-2. The samples were drawn from two sources: the first 160 participants of the ongoing ImmuneRACE study, and 1,000 to 1,500 subjects contributed by 6 global collaborators. Sample metadata almost always included a de-identified subject ID, COVID-19 status, age in years and sex. Where available, HLA class I and class II types were obtained from metadata supplied by the sample provider rather than from assay-based typing.

V is cut back by 2 bases and J by 4 bases, with 2 bases in the junction unmatched. Per the germline V gene, MDHEN is the CDR1 and SYDVKM is the CDR2. Its CDR3 holds 14 amino acids, cysteine through phenylalanine. Of the read, only the CDR3 DNA is kept; its 42 bases are in frame from base 1. One collaborating source in Seattle enrolled patients while the patients were actively infected and followed the patients over time throughout the course of disease. The collaborating institutions used their own protocols to collect whole blood in K2EDTA tubes. For TCRbeta analysis, collaborators shipped samples in one of three forms: frozen whole blood, isolated PBMCs, or DNA extracted from either of those sample types. The immunoSEQ Assay, a bias-controlled multiplex PCR, was used to amplify TCRbeta CDR3 regions from genomic DNA. As for the authors' bioinformatics: The number of nucleated cells in each sample was estimated from the amplification of reference gene primers within the assay. Sequence reads were collapsed and filtered to measure the absolute abundance of every unique TCRbeta CDR3 rearrangement. For each sample, productive Simpson clonality was calculated as the square root of Simpson's diversity index across productive rearrangements. Not all clones reach the TCRdb copy of this immuneACCESS table, which keeps in-frame sequences only. Checked studies attribute under half of the gap to unresolved V genes and leave the rest unexplained. That table gives V, J and clone size, and the DNA gave D and trimming. Counted in this sample were approximately 200,000 clones; 84% of them appeared once. The ten largest clones capture 10% of the sample.

What the work shows at the level of the full study, not this receptor alone: How much clinical and demographic metadata was included differed by source and by participant, and the metadata was provided uncurated.

The rearranged chain carries TRBV28 and TRBJ1-2; the central 9 bases match TRBD1. The sequencing input was peripheral blood. This receptor was taken from a woman older than 75 with COVID-19, enrolled during active disease. The DNA sequence is TGTGCCAGCAGTTTAGGGACAGGGTTCTATGGCTACACCTTC. It specifies CASSLGTGFYGYTF.